This TCR beta chain was documented in a study of vaccination and CD4 T cells after COVID-19. Trimming took off 0 bases at V and 1 base at J, with 9 bases between the two ends. CDR3 length equals 16 residues. Germline CDR1 ENHRY, CDR2 SYGVKD. Cultured CD4+ T cell DNA underwent sequencing with the Oncomine TCR Beta short-read assay. After culture, CD4+ T cells served as the source for genomic DNA extraction. A single record per CDR3 protein comes from TCRdb applying MiXCR to the PCR reads. This table holds around 2,700 distinct CDR3 sequences, about two fifths found once. About this clonotype itself: Its target is unknown.

Regarding treatment: roughly 11-day PBMC culture with coronavirus spike peptide pools or control peptides (ViraFEST assay). Samples of CD4+ T cells were obtained from the unexposed donor before the COVID-19 pandemic (2011-2018). Wells that each held around 2 million PBMCs were cultured with 8 to 10 IU/ml IL-2 and 8.5 to 10 ug/ml peptide pools. The rearrangement joins TRBV10-3 to TRBJ2-2; a weak D match, TRBD1 (5 bases). Sequencing was carried out using CD4+ T cells from blood, cultured in vitro. This TCR was sampled from a human donor in good health. CDR3 DNA: TGTGCCATCAGTGAGTCGACAGCGATGAACACCGGGGAGCTGTTTTTT. This encodes CAISESTAMNTGELFF.